Following are 5 T cell receptor beta chains from one sample sequenced in a study of low-dose radiotherapy and immunotherapy resistance in tumors. Both TCRalpha and TCRbeta chains were reverse transcribed with V-gene-specific primers. TCR amplification involved 20 to 25 PCR cycles with a constant-region primer and V-primer adapter. From the reads, TCRdb called clonotypes with MiXCR, one entry per CDR3 protein. Counted here are 100,000 or so distinct CDR3 sequences, 20% to 25% occurring once; the ten biggest clones make up approximately 4%. Documented time point: after trial treatment. Indicated treatment: LDRT plus nivolumab, ipilimumab, low-dose cyclophosphamide and aspirin (RACIN trial). The material was PBMCs, obtained after low-dose radiotherapy plus immunotherapy. The receptors here all came from a male donor with prostate cancer.

There are many counts of this clonotype. This sequence joins TRBV24-1 and TRBJ2-3; tentatively, D is TRBD2 (6 bases). The CDR3 covers 15 residues. Germline-derived CDR1 and CDR2 are KGHDR and SFDVKD. The ends were cut back, 4 bases at V and 2 bases at J, with 12 bases in the middle. The CDR3 reads CATSDPTSFTDTQYF. CDR3 sequence (DNA): TGTGCCACCAGTGACCCGACTAGTTTCACAGATACGCAGTATTTT.

This clonotype has ten or more counts. This chain uses TRBV19 with TRBJ2-2, with TRBD2 matching over 14 bases. Trimming cost V 4 bases and J 2 bases; bases outside gene matches: 9. The CDR3 loop spans 19 amino acids. Germline assignment: CDR1 LNHDA and CDR2 SQIVND (reference sequence). The CDR3 reads CASSKTSGGASPNTGELFF. CDR3 DNA: TGTGCCAGTAGTAAGACTAGCGGGGGGGCCTCACCCAACACCGGGGAGCTGTTTTTT.

This clonotype was counted many times. The chain employs TRBV20-1 and TRBJ2-7, with TRBD2 matching over 10 bases. The germline CDR1 and CDR2 sequences are DFQATT and SNEGSKA (reference sequence). Trimming cost V 1 base and J 2 bases; bases outside gene matches: 5. The CDR3 has 15 residues. The CDR3 DNA reads TGCAGTGCTAGAGGGCCTAGCGGGGGTCCCTACGAGCAGTACTTC. Encoded protein: CSARGPSGGPYEQYF.

This clonotype was seen ten or more times. V usage is TRBV18 and J usage is TRBJ2-1, with D possibly matching TRBD2 (5 bases). V gave up 0 bases and J gave up 4 bases, with 10 bases separating them. This CDR3 has 15 amino acids. Germline V gives CDR1 KGHSH, CDR2 LQKENI. CDR3 protein: CASSPPTSGYNEQFF. The CDR3 coding sequence is TGTGCCAGCTCACCACCTACTTCGGGGTACAATGAGCAGTTCTTC.

This clonotype came up many times. The chain couples TRBV6-2 or TRBV6-3 to TRBJ1-1, with D maybe TRBD1 (5 bases). V was pared by 7 bases and J by 1 base, with 10 bases between. This CDR3 spans 13 amino acids. The germline V gene has CDR1 MNHEY and CDR2 SVGEGT. CDR3 bases: TGTGCCAGCAATGGGGCGGCGAACACTGAAGCTTTCTTT. Translation gives CASNGAANTEAFF.